Included here is one TCR beta chain sequence, with context. Its antigen is not known. This CDR3 spans 14 amino acids. With 1 base removed from V and 2 bases from J, the gap between germline ends came to 6 bases. The germline gives CDR1 SGHDT, CDR2 YYEEEE. This specimen comes from a study of T cell repertoires in cytomegalovirus infection. TCRdb called the reads again in MiXCR, with one record for every CDR3 protein. The data show roughly 630,000 distinct CDR3 sequences, with approximately 24% seen just once and less than 10% held by the top ten. Study-level findings and limits: Predominance within the ex vivo response was attributable to HLA-C-restricted CMV-specific TCR beta clonotypes.

The sample was CD8+ T cells from PBMCs. The TCR sequence derives from a human donor in good health (CMV status not recorded). Some clones in this sample may be carry-over from other donors' samples. The rearrangement links TRBV5-6 to TRBJ2-2; D is unclear. In DNA form, the CDR3 reads TGTGCCAGCAGCTTGAAGGCTAACACCGGGGAGCTGTTTTTT. Residues: CASSLKANTGELFF.